This record covers a single TCR beta chain. Its antigen is unidentified. This specimen comes from a study of beta chain features in type 1 diabetes. General study points: There was a moderate but significant shortening of TCRB CDR3s in all four CD4+ subsets of Type 1 diabetes patients.

The authors reverse transcribed all of the isolated RNA, so sequencing captured expressed TCRB transcripts. Assay used: immunoSEQ multiplex PCR; TCRdb lists only in-frame clones, some missing. The sample holds 400,000 or so clones, over 9.5% seen once. V gave up 4 bases and J gave up 0 bases, with 6 bases separating them. Germline lookup yields CDR1 SGHNT and CDR2 YYREEE (reference sequence). This CDR3 has 13 residues. The receptor comes from a woman in her late teens or twenties with type 1 diabetes. Sequenced input: naive CD4+ T cells from blood. The V and J genes are TRBV5-4 and TRBJ2-3, with unresolved D. In DNA, the CDR3 is TGTGCCAGCAGCGCCAGGAGCACAGATACGCAGTATTTT. It codes for CASSARSTDTQYF.